The 26 T cell receptor beta chains reported below all come from one sample, sequenced in a study of T cell clonality in common variable immunodeficiency. Clones were sequenced by immunoSEQ multiplex PCR, and TCRdb holds only the in-frame ones, with some missing. In total the sample includes about 32,000 clones, none of them seen once. Findings and limits, study-wide: In common variable immunodeficiency, TCR beta chains reportedly carried fewer deletions and N-nucleotide insertions.

Their target antigens are unknown. Sequenced input: peripheral blood mononuclear cells. Every receptor here comes from a human donor with common variable immunodeficiency.

This clone has ten or more counts. Sequencing ends 3 residues short of the CDR3 end; the germline J gene provides the rest. The genes are TRBV5-1 and TRBJ2-5; 8 nucleotides agree with TRBD1. After removal of 0 bases from V and 5 bases from J, the junction contained 12 bases not matched to a gene. This CDR3 has 17 amino acids. In germline, CDR1 is SGHRS, CDR2 YFSETQ. The CDR3 is CASSLAGGRGLGETQYF. The sequenced CDR3 bases are TGCGCCAGCAGCTTGGCCGGGGGCAGGGGGCTCGGGGAGACC.

The sample holds a few counts of this clone. The read finishes 3 residues shy of the CDR3 end, and the germline J gene is used to complete it. This rearrangement joins TRBV7-6 to TRBJ2-2, with TRBD1 matching 7 bases. In germline, CDR1 is SGHVS, CDR2 FNYEAQ. V gave up 3 bases and J gave up 7 bases; unmatched junction bases: 5. This CDR3 has 14 residues. The CDR3 sequence: CASSLTGSGGELFF. The DNA read from the CDR3 is TGTGCCAGCAGCTTGACAGGGTCTGGCGGGGAG.

This clone appeared a few times. The read terminates 3 residues ahead of where the CDR3 ends, so the germline J gene completes it. The same CDR3 arises from other DNA sequences in this sample as well. J is TRBJ2-1 and V is TRBV7-3, with 7 bases fitting TRBD1. The CDR3 runs to 17 residues. Trimming at V came to 0 bases and at J to 7 bases, leaving 12 bases not matched to a gene. Per germline, CDR1 SGHTA and CDR2 FQGTGA. The CDR3: CASSLTPLLQGKNEQFF. The part of the CDR3 DNA that was read is TGTGCCAGCAGCTTAACGCCGCTGCTACAGGGGAAGAATGAG. Full variable domain (outside the CDR3, taken from reference TRBV7-3 and TRBJ2-1): GAGVSQTPSNKVTEKGKYVELRCDPISGHTALYWYRQSLGQGPEFLIYFQGTGAADDSGLPNDRFFAVRPEGSVSTLKIQRTERGDSAVYLCASSLTPLLQGKNEQFFGPGTRLTVL.

This CDR3 is CASSQLATGELFF. The DNA read from the CDR3 is TGTGCCAGCAGCCAATTGGCCACCGGGGAG. V is TRBV16 and J is TRBJ2-2; D is unclear. The read stops 3 residues short of the end of the CDR3; the missing end is completed from the germline J gene. Deletions cut 1 base from V and 4 bases from J, with 4 bases between. The CDR3 extends over 13 amino acids. The germline gives CDR1 KGHSY, CDR2 FQNENV.

This clone occurred many times. The read terminates 3 residues before the CDR3 end, so the remaining end is supplied by the germline J gene. The chain combines TRBV18 with TRBJ2-7; no firm D call. V dropped 2 bases and J dropped 1 base, with 18 bases sitting between them. The germline V gene has CDR1 KGHSH and CDR2 LQKENI. This CDR3 spans 17 amino acids. Here the CDR3 reads CASSPTTPNTPSYEQYF. The CDR3 DNA, read in part, is TGTGCCAGCTCACCAACTACCCCGAACACACCTTCCTACGAG.

Only a few counts were recorded for this clone. Different DNA sequences within this sample yield the same CDR3. The sequenced CDR3 bases are TGTGCCAGCAGCCCAAGGGGGACCGGGGAG. This translates into CASSPRGTGE. The whole CDR3 region reads CASSPRGTGELFF. The gene calls are TRBV7-2 and TRBJ2-2; a weak D match, TRBD1 (6 bases). The CDR3 end lies 3 residues beyond the end of the read and is filled in from the germline J gene. Germline V gives CDR1 SGHTA, CDR2 FQGNSA. V shed 5 bases and J shed 5 bases, with 9 bases lying between them. This CDR3 is built from 13 residues.

Worth noting for this clone: The read finishes 3 residues shy of the CDR3 end, and the germline J gene is used to complete it. The chain has TRBV7-9 and TRBJ2-5; TRBD2 is a possible D gene (6 bases). The CDR3 spans 13 residues. Trimming removed 0 bases at V and 4 bases at J, with 6 bases between. Germline values: CDR1 SEHNR, CDR2 FQNEAQ (reference sequence). Partial CDR3 DNA: TGTGCCAGCAGCTTAGCCGGGGGAGAGACC. The encoded protein is CASSLAGGET. The whole CDR3 protein is CASSLAGGETQYF.

This clone has more than one count but fewer than ten. The CDR3 end lies 3 residues beyond the end of the read and is filled in from the germline J gene. The rearrangement links TRBV6-1 to TRBJ1-2, with no clear D. V was cut by 2 bases and J by 4 bases, with 8 bases left in between. Germline lookup yields CDR1 MNHNS and CDR2 SASEGT. The CDR3 is 13 residues long. The CDR3 DNA, read in part, is TGTGCCAGCAGTGAACGTCGGGTCTATGGC. Protein: CASSERRVYG. The full CDR3 is CASSERRVYGYTF.

This clone was observed at least ten times. The observed sequence ends 3 residues before the CDR3 terminus, with the missing tail filled in from the germline J gene. This rearrangement joins TRBV5-1 to TRBJ2-5; 8 bases are a match to TRBD2. Germline CDR1 reads SGHRS; CDR2 reads YFSETQ. J lost 5 bases, V lost 0 bases, and 6 bases had no gene match. This CDR3 is built from 15 residues. Here the CDR3 reads CASSLEAGVAETQYF. The part of the CDR3 DNA that was read is TGCGCCAGCAGCTTGGAAGCGGGGGTGGCTGAGACC.

Worth noting for this clone: The CDR3 extends 3 residues past the end of the read, so its final part is completed from the germline J gene. This chain links TRBV19 with TRBJ1-6; D uncertain. Germline V gene lookup returns CDR1 LNHDA and CDR2 SQIVND (reference sequence). The length of the CDR3 is 13 residues. Between the trimmed V and J ends, which lost 3 bases and 6 bases, there was a span of 6 bases. The CDR3 DNA, read in part, is TGTGCCAGTAGTATGGCAGTTAATTCACCC. It is translated as CASSMAVNSP. The entire CDR3 protein is CASSMAVNSPLHF.

The sample holds many counts of this clone. The CDR3 end lies 3 residues beyond the end of the read and is filled in from the germline J gene. The J gene is TRBJ2-7, the V gene TRBV7-3; D remains ambiguous. Germline V gene data show CDR1 as SGHTA and CDR2 as FQGTGA. The CDR3 sequence is 12 residues long. V was trimmed by 5 bases and J by 0 bases, leaving 5 bases between them. The CDR3 loop reads CASSLNSYEQYF. CDR3 bases read: TGTGCCAGCAGCCTTAACTCCTACGAG.

This clone has only a few counts. The read ends 3 residues early relative to the CDR3; the germline J gene fills the gap. This chain joins TRBV19 and TRBJ2-2; a weak D match, TRBD1 (8 bases). CDR1 is LNHDA and CDR2 is SQIVND in the germline V gene (reference sequence). With 5 bases removed from V and 3 bases from J, the gap between germline ends came to 13 bases. The CDR3 is made up of 15 amino acids. Partial CDR3 DNA: TGTGCCAGTAGTCAACAGGGGGGGGACACCGGGGAG. It codes for CASSQQGGDTGE. The whole CDR3 protein reads CASSQQGGDTGELFF.

Note on this clone: The read gets to within 3 residues of the CDR3 end, and the germline J gene fills in the rest. The chain joins TRBV19 to TRBJ2-3; no reliable D call. This CDR3 has 14 amino acids. The germline CDR1 and CDR2 sequences are LNHDA and SQIVND (reference sequence). Trimming removed 1 base at V and 5 bases at J, with 10 bases between. CDR3 DNA (partial): TGTGCCAGTAGTATAGCCAGTAAGGGAGATACG. Translated: CASSIASKGDT. The whole CDR3 region reads CASSIASKGDTQYF.

In its sample, this clone was seen a few times. The read halts 3 residues ahead of the CDR3 end, with the missing end drawn from the germline J gene. This chain links TRBV11-2 with TRBJ1-2, with TRBD1 matching 10 bases. V trimming: 3 bases; J trimming: 2 bases; junction bases outside the gene matches: 3. The CDR3 has 15 residues. The germline V gene encodes CDR1 SGHAT and CDR2 FQNNGV. The CDR3 sequence is CASSFDRGQNYGYTF. The CDR3 bases that were read are TGTGCCAGCAGCTTTGACAGGGGGCAAAACTATGGC.

This clone was counted ten times or more. Read coverage stops 3 residues before the CDR3 terminus; the germline J gene supplies the remainder. The chain couples TRBV5-1 to TRBJ1-1; 9 bases map to TRBD1. Trimming cost V 4 bases and J 1 base; bases outside gene matches: 5. This CDR3 comprises 15 residues. Germline CDR1 reads SGHRS; CDR2 reads YFSETQ. The CDR3 region is CASSPTGGWNTEAFF. The sequenced part of the CDR3 DNA is TGCGCCAGCAGCCCAACAGGGGGCTGGAACACTGAA.

This clone was recorded at least ten times. Coverage ceases 3 residues before the CDR3 finishes, and the germline J gene fills in the end. This sequence joins TRBV29-1 and TRBJ2-7; unclear D gene. Germline CDR1 reads SQVTM; CDR2 reads ANQGSEA. V lost 4 bases and J 4 bases, leaving 8 bases between the germline ends. The CDR3 has 11 amino acids. CDR3 DNA, as far as it was read: TGCAGCGTTGTAGCAACTTACGAG. Protein product: CSVVATYE. Given in full, the CDR3 is CSVVATYEQYF.

With regard to this clone: The CDR3 goes on 3 residues after the read ends, and that part is filled in from the germline J gene. The chain couples TRBV29-1 to TRBJ1-2; D may be TRBD1 (5 bases). There are 13 residues in the CDR3. Germline V gives CDR1 SQVTM, CDR2 ANQGSEA. The ends were cut back, 7 bases at V and 4 bases at J, with 16 bases in the middle. CDR3 sequence: CSGGELGGYGYTF. The sequenced part of the CDR3 DNA is TGCAGCGGGGGGGAGTTGGGGGGCTATGGC. The full variable domain, rest sourced from reference TRBV29-1 and TRBJ1-2, is SAVISQKPSRDICQRGTSLTIQCQVDSQVTMMFWYRQQPGQSLTLIATANQGSEATYESGFVIDKFPISRPNLTFSTLTVSNMSPEDSSIYLCSGGELGGYGYTFGSGTRLTVV.

This clone was seen at least ten times. The read is 3 residues too short to cover the CDR3 end, so that end is filled in from the germline J gene. This sequence joins TRBV18 and TRBJ1-4; TRBD1 matches at 7 bases. This CDR3 has 14 amino acids. Germline CDR1 and CDR2: KGHSH and LQKENI. The junction had 5 bases not matched to a gene; V was cut back by 6 bases and J by 4 bases. CDR3 region: CASSPGTDNEKLFF. The part of the CDR3 DNA that was read is TGTGCCAGCTCGCCCGGGACAGATAATGAAAAA. Full variable domain (missing parts from reference TRBV18 and TRBJ1-4): NAGVMQNPRHLVRRRGQEARLRCSPMKGHSHVYWYRQLPEEGLKFMVYLQKENIIDESGMPKERFSAEFPKEGPSILRIQQVVRGDSAAYFCASSPGTDNEKLFFGSGTQLSVL.

This clone has ten or more counts. The read ends 3 residues before the CDR3 terminus; that terminus is restored from the germline J gene. The chain has TRBV6-2 or TRBV6-3 and TRBJ1-5, with 8 positions matching TRBD1. V was clipped by 4 bases and J by 7 bases; unmatched bases: 3. This CDR3 region has 13 residues. The germline gives CDR1 MNHEY, CDR2 SVGEGT. The sequenced CDR3 bases are TGTGCCAGCAGTTCCTACAGGGGGCAGCCC. Encoded protein: CASSSYRGQP. The whole CDR3 sequence reads CASSSYRGQPQHF.

This clone turned up a few times. The observed sequence ends 3 residues before the CDR3 terminus, with the missing tail filled in from the germline J gene. This rearrangement joins TRBV7-6 to TRBJ1-2, with a possible D match to TRBD1 (5 bases). This CDR3 is 14 amino acids long. The germline V gene encodes CDR1 SGHVS and CDR2 FNYEAQ. Trimming removed 5 bases from V and 5 bases from J, with 15 bases in between. The sequenced part of the CDR3 DNA is TGTGCCAGCAGCACCAGACCGGGGGGGTATGGC. Its protein product is CASSTRPGGYG. The whole CDR3 region reads CASSTRPGGYGYTF.

As to this clone: The read ends 3 residues shy of where the CDR3 ends; the end is completed using the germline J gene. The V call is TRBV7-2, the J call TRBJ1-4; 7 bases are a match to TRBD1. The CDR3 sequence is 14 residues long. CDR1 and CDR2 (germline): SGHTA, FQGNSA. The trim removed 4 bases at V and 5 bases at J, leaving 4 bases unmatched. The CDR3 loop is CASSSDRDNEKLFF. The part of the CDR3 DNA that was read is TGTGCCAGCAGCTCCGACAGGGACAATGAAAAA.

This clone came up a few times. The CDR3 end falls 3 residues outside the read, so it is completed with the germline J gene. V and J are TRBV7-3 and TRBJ2-3, with 8 positions matching TRBD2. The V gene end was trimmed by 6 bases and the J gene end by 5 bases; junction bases not matched to a gene: 7. Germline-derived CDR1 and CDR2 are SGHTA and FQGTGA. The CDR3 is made up of 14 amino acids. Incomplete CDR3 DNA: TGTGCCAGCAGTCCCGGGGGGGCCGTAGATACG. It yields the protein CASSPGGAVDT. The full CDR3 is CASSPGGAVDTQYF.

In its sample, this clone was seen many times. The read is 3 residues too short to cover the CDR3 end, so that end is filled in from the germline J gene. The chain combines TRBV19 with TRBJ1-5; D gene unclear. CDR3 length: 14 residues. Trimming left V 7 bases short and J 2 bases short, with 12 bases between. Germline values: CDR1 LNHDA, CDR2 SQIVND (reference sequence). The sequenced CDR3 bases are TGTGCCAGTATCCCAACCGGGGGCAATCAGCCC. Residues: CASIPTGGNQP. The complete CDR3 sequence is CASIPTGGNQPQHF.

With regard to this clone: The read comes to an end 3 residues before the CDR3 does, leaving the germline J gene to fill in the end. The rearrangement joins TRBV30 to TRBJ1-1, with no clear D. Looked up from germline, CDR1 is GTSNPN and CDR2 is SVGIG (reference sequence). This CDR3 contains 11 residues. The germline V and J ends were trimmed by 4 bases and 0 bases, with 3 bases remaining between them. The CDR3 loop reads CAWTVNTEAFF. Partial CDR3 DNA: TGTGCCTGGACTGTGAACACTGAA.

At least ten counts were recorded for this clone. The CDR3 is cut off 3 residues early in the read; its end comes from the germline J gene. V and J are TRBV7-2 and TRBJ1-1; D gene uncertain. The CDR3 has 11 amino acids. Per germline, CDR1 SGHTA and CDR2 FQGNSA. CDR3 DNA, as far as it was read: TGTGCCAGCAGCTTAGGTTCACGG. This encodes CASSLGSR. The whole CDR3 reads CASSLGSRAFF.

Details on this clone: The observed sequence ends 3 residues before the CDR3 terminus, with the missing tail filled in from the germline J gene. The V and J genes are TRBV6-2 or TRBV6-3 and TRBJ2-7; the D is unclear. CDR1 is MNHEY, CDR2 SVGEGT, per germline. With 3 bases removed from V and 4 bases from J, the gap between germline ends came to 13 bases. This CDR3 is built from 14 residues. The CDR3 is CASSYDNVNYEQYF. The part of the CDR3 DNA that was read is TGTGCCAGCAGTTATGACAACGTAAATTACGAG.